This T cell receptor beta chain was sequenced for a study of follicular helper T cells after annual influenza vaccination. In the study overall: Sampling occurred days 0, 7 and 28 after each influenza vaccination.

Repertoires were generated with immunoSEQ multiplex PCR, while TCRdb's copy carries only in-frame clones and drops some. The sample consists of 7,500 to 8,500 clones, roughly 80% of them appearing once. As for time point: 2014-2015 season, pre-vaccination. Non-naive CD4+CXCR5+PD-1+ cTfh were sorted into ICOS+CD38+ and ICOS-CD38- fractions. Study observations and caveats: Successive annual vaccinations recalled a recurrent oligoclonal ICOS+CD38+ cTfh response with influenza-specific clonotypes. Most later recoveries of Day 7 ICOS+CD38+ clones were ICOS-CD38- cTfh.

Of note for this clone: The antigen remains undetermined.

The material was CXCR5+ CD38- circulating T follicular helper cells from blood, obtained on the day of influenza vaccination. The subset here: circulating Tfh, non-naive CD4+CXCR5+PD-1+ (ICOS+CD38+ or ICOS-CD38-). The source is an adult who received the influenza vaccine.

CDR3 DNA sequence: TGTGCCTGGGGGACTAGCGGGAGCACAGATACGCAGTATTTT. Its translation is CAWGTSGSTDTQYF. The rearrangement uses TRBV30 and TRBJ2-3, with 12 bases that match TRBD2. CDR1 is GTSNPN, CDR2 SVGIG, per germline (reference sequence). The CDR3 runs 14 residues. V was clipped by 5 bases and J by 0 bases; unmatched bases: 0.